Sequencing of this TCR beta chain was carried out in a study of T cells in Graves' hyperthyroidism and ophthalmopathy. The TCR beta CDR3 regions underwent amplification using RNA transcripts as the source. When the TCR CDR3 underwent first-round RT-PCR, the HTBI primer set was used. TCRdb redid the calling of the multiplex PCR reads with MiXCR, one entry per CDR3 protein. The data show 450,000 to 650,000 distinct CDR3 sequences, with about 20% seen just once and more than 25% held by the top ten. Of note for this clonotype: Its target is not known.

The CDR3 has 11 residues. V was trimmed by 5 bases and J by 6 bases, leaving 10 bases between them. The germline gives CDR1 SQVTM, CDR2 ANQGSEA. Overall study results and limits: Ophthalmopathy, which appeared later, was predicted by the model a median 6.5 months before onset.

Sequenced material: blood. This rearrangement joins TRBV29-1 to TRBJ1-2; D unresolved. The source of this sequence is a man younger than 35 with Graves' hyperthyroidism. The CDR3 DNA sequence: TGCAGCGTTCCTAAGGTTGATGGCTACACCTTC. Translation: CSVPKVDGYTF.